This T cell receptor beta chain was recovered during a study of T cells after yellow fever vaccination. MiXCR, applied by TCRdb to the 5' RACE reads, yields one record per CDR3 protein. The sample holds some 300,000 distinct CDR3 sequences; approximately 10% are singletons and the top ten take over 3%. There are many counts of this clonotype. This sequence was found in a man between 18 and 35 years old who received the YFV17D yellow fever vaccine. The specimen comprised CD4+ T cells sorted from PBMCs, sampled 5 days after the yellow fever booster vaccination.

Written as DNA, the CDR3 is TGTGCCAGCAGCTCGGAGCCGGGACAGCAAGAGACCCAGTACTTC. It encodes CASSSEPGQQETQYF. The chain joins TRBV7-6 to TRBJ2-5; 7 nucleotides match TRBD1. Trimming at V came to 4 bases and at J to 2 bases, leaving 7 bases not matched to a gene. The CDR3 spans 15 residues. Germline lookup yields CDR1 SGHVS and CDR2 FNYEAQ.